The following is a T cell receptor (beta chain) sequence with its context. Measured with immunoSEQ multiplex PCR; TCRdb has only the in-frame clones, and not every one. The sample includes approximately 250,000 clones, approximately 88% of them seen just once. Specified treatment: around 19 received Ad26.COV2.S at low or high dose, single or two shots; roughly 5 received placebo; per-sample allocation not given. Vaccine and placebo recipients were sampled on day 63 after the first injection. These data come from a study of Ad26.COV2.S vaccination and SARS-CoV-2 variants. Germline CDR1 LGHNA, CDR2 YNFKEQ. Trimming took off 1 base at V and 2 bases at J, with 13 bases between the two ends. CDR3 length: 16 residues.

The gene calls are TRBV4-2 and TRBJ2-3, with a weak D call TRBD2 (6 bases). Sequencing was performed on peripheral blood, taken in a trial of Ad26.COV2.S vaccine versus placebo. This TCR came from a person aged 18 to 65 who received the Ad26.COV2.S COVID-19 vaccine or a placebo. The CDR3 coding sequence is TGTGCCAGCAGCCAAGGGGGGTGGGACTCCACAGATACGCAGTATTTT. This translates into CASSQGGWDSTDTQYF.